These 13 T cell receptor beta chains were all obtained from the same sample, sequenced in a study of cytomegalovirus exposure and HLA in healthy donors. 13 Jbeta primers and 60 Vbeta primers were used for the PCR. Some clones are missing from TCRdb's copy, which holds only in-frame ones; the method was immunoSEQ multiplex PCR. The sample is made up of 100,000 to 150,000 clones, and the top ten hold 2% to 2.5% of it. Sequencing was carried out using PBMCs. These receptors all come from a man aged 35-49 years in good health and CMV-seronegative.

The chain has TRBV6-1 and TRBJ2-3; the D is unclear. V lost 1 base and J 4 bases, leaving 6 bases between the germline ends. The germline gives CDR1 MNHNS, CDR2 SASEGT. The CDR3 is made up of 13 amino acids. CDR3 protein: CASSEGDPDTQYF. For the CDR3, the DNA is TGTGCCAGCAGTGAAGGAGATCCAGATACGCAGTATTTT.

This rearrangement joins TRBV5-1 to TRBJ1-1; no reliable D call. The CDR3 totals 14 residues. The ends were cut back, 0 bases at V and 0 bases at J, with 6 bases in the middle. CDR1 is SGHRS and CDR2 is YFSETQ in the germline V gene. DNA for the CDR3: TGCGCCAGCAGCTTGGGCGGGATGAACACTGAAGCTTTCTTT. Residues: CASSLGGMNTEAFF.

The V gene is TRBV18, the J gene TRBJ2-7, with 8 bases fitting TRBD2. This CDR3 is 14 amino acids long. V dropped 6 bases and J dropped 4; count of bases not matched to a gene: 8. Germline CDR1 and CDR2: KGHSH and LQKENI. CDR3 amino acids: CASSPGGTFYEQYF. The CDR3 DNA sequence: TGTGCCAGCTCCCCGGGAGGGACTTTTTACGAGCAGTACTTC. The variable domain in full, completed from reference TRBV18 and TRBJ2-7, reads NAGVMQNPRHLVRRRGQEARLRCSPMKGHSHVYWYRQLPEEGLKFMVYLQKENIIDESGMPKERFSAEFPKEGPSILRIQQVVRGDSAAYFCASSPGGTFYEQYFGPGTRLTVT.

This chain links TRBV6-6 with TRBJ1-3; D is uncertain. The CDR3 runs 12 residues. Trimming removed 6 bases at V and 6 bases at J, with 9 bases between. CDR1 and CDR2 from the germline V gene are MNHNY and SVGAGI (reference sequence). CDR3 in DNA: TGTGCCAGCAGCTCCTCTCCAAACACCATATATTTT. Protein sequence: CASSSSPNTIYF.

The chain links TRBV6-5 to TRBJ2-2, with TRBD1 identical over 11 bases. Losses at the gene ends were 6 bases for V and 6 bases for J; bases not matched to a gene: 6. The germline gives CDR1 MNHEY, CDR2 SVGAGI. The CDR3 consists of 15 residues. The CDR3 is CASRRTGGASGELFF. The CDR3 nucleotides are TGTGCCAGCAGAAGGACAGGGGGCGCGTCCGGGGAGCTGTTTTTT.

This chain connects TRBV27 to TRBJ2-2, with 8 bases aligning to TRBD2. The length of the CDR3 is 17 residues. V was pared by 3 bases and J by 6 bases, with 12 bases of the junction left unmatched. Germline V gene lookup returns CDR1 MNHEY and CDR2 SMNVEV (reference sequence). The CDR3 spells CASSFQAGALRAGELFF. Here the CDR3 DNA reads TGTGCCAGCAGTTTCCAAGCGGGAGCACTACGGGCCGGGGAGCTGTTTTTT.

The CDR3 bases are TGTGCCACCTCTGAAGGGAGGCGCTCCTACAATGAGCAGTTCTTC. Protein: CATSEGRRSYNEQFF. The chain uses TRBV15 and TRBJ2-1; maybe TRBD2 (6 bases). CDR1 and CDR2 (germline): LNHNV, YYDKDF (reference sequence). The V end was cut by 8 bases, the J end by 0 bases, with 14 bases between. This CDR3 region has 15 residues.

This chain uses TRBV4-1 with TRBJ2-2; TRBD2 matches at 8 bases. The V gene's germline CDR1 is MGHRA and CDR2 YSYEKL. CDR3 size: 17 residues. V lost 1 base, J lost 0 bases, and 4 bases stayed unmatched. The CDR3 protein is CASSQVSLAANTGELFF. Written as DNA, the CDR3 is TGCGCCAGCAGCCAAGTATCACTAGCGGCGAACACCGGGGAGCTGTTTTTT.

This rearrangement joins TRBV6-1 to TRBJ1-1; possible D gene TRBD1, 5 bases. Between the trimmed V and J ends, which lost 7 bases and 4 bases, there was a span of 13 bases. This CDR3 comprises 13 residues. The V gene's germline CDR1 is MNHNS and CDR2 SASEGT. The CDR3 region is CASTWTGGTEAFF. The CDR3, as DNA: TGTGCCAGCACATGGACGGGGGGCACTGAAGCTTTCTTT.

The V gene is TRBV10-1, the J gene TRBJ2-7; a weak D match, TRBD2 (5 bases). The length of the CDR3 is 15 residues. V was pared by 0 bases and J by 3 bases, with 12 bases between. Germline-derived CDR1 and CDR2 are WNHNN and SYGVQD (reference sequence). Here the CDR3 reads CASSESGWGVYEQYF. The DNA for the CDR3 is TGCGCCAGCAGTGAGTCGGGCTGGGGAGTCTACGAGCAGTACTTC.

The chain links TRBV11-2 to TRBJ2-7; 7 bases fit TRBD1. Unmatched junction bases numbered 8, after V lost 5 bases and J lost 7 bases. The CDR3 consists of 13 residues. The germline V gene encodes CDR1 SGHAT and CDR2 FQNNGV. The CDR3 here is CASSADRVVEQYF. CDR3 DNA sequence: TGTGCCAGCAGCGCCGACAGGGTTGTGGAGCAGTACTTC.

The V and J genes are TRBV7-8 and TRBJ2-1; 7 nucleotides line up with TRBD1. The CDR3 consists of 18 residues. The germline gives CDR1 SGHVS, CDR2 FQNEAQ. The trim removed 1 base at V and 0 bases at J, leaving 9 bases unmatched. The DNA for the CDR3 is TGTGCCAGCAGCTTAGATCACAGGGGAAGACTCTCCTACAATGAGCAGTTCTTC. It is translated as CASSLDHRGRLSYNEQFF.

The genes are TRBV28 and TRBJ1-5, with 7 bases fitting TRBD1. V trimming: 6 bases; J trimming: 5 bases; junction bases outside the gene matches: 4. CDR1 and CDR2 (germline): MDHEN, SYDVKM. The CDR3 is made up of 13 amino acids. Here the CDR3 reads CASRRQGDQPQHF. The CDR3 DNA is TGTGCCAGCAGAAGACAGGGAGATCAGCCCCAGCATTTT.